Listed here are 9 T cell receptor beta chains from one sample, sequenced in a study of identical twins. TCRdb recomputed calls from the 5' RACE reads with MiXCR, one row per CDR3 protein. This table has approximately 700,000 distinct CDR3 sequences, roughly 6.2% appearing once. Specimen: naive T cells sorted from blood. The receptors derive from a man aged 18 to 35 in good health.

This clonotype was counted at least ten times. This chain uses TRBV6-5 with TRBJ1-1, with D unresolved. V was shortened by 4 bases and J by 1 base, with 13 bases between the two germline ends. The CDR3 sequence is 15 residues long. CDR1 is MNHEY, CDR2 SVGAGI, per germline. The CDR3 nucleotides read TGTGCCAGCAGTTCCTCTTCCGGTTGGAACACTGAAGCTTTCTTT. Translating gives CASSSSSGWNTEAFF.

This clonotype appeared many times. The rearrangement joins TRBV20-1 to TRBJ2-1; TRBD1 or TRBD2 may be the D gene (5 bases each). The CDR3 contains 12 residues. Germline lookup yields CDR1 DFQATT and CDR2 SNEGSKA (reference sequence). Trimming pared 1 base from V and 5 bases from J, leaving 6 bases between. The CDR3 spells CSARGGHNEQFF. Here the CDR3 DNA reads TGCAGTGCTAGAGGGGGACACAATGAGCAGTTCTTC.

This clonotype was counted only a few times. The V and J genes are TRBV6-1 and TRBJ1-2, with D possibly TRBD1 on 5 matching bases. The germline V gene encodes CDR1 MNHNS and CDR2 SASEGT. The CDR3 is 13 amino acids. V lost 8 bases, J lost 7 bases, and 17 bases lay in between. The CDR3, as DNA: TGTGCCAGCGTCCCCGCGGGGGTTGGTGGCTACACCTTC. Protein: CASVPAGVGGYTF.

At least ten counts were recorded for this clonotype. CDR3 bases: TGCGCCAGCAGCTTGTCGGGACTAGTAGGCAATGAGCAGTTCTTC. Encoded protein: CASSLSGLVGNEQFF. This chain uses TRBV5-1 with TRBJ2-1, with 8 bases aligning to TRBD2. J was trimmed by 6 bases and V by 1 base; bases with no gene match: 6. Germline CDR1 and CDR2: SGHRS and YFSETQ. The CDR3 has 15 residues.

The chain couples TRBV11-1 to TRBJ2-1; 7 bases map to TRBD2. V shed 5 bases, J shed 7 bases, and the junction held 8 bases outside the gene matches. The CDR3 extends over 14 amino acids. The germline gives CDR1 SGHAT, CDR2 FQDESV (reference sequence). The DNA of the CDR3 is TGTGCCAGCAGCCGGGGAGGGATTGGAAATGAGCAGTTCTTC. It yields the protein CASSRGGIGNEQFF.

The CDR3 sequence: CSAEGSGGTTKFF. The CDR3 DNA reads as TGCAGTGCCGAGGGGTCGGGCGGGACAACGAAGTTCTTC. This chain links TRBV20-1 with TRBJ2-1; D may correspond to TRBD1 or TRBD2 (6 bases each). The CDR3 sequence is 13 residues long. Trimming cost V 6 bases and J 14 bases, with 23 bases left between them. In germline, CDR1 is DFQATT, CDR2 SNEGSKA (reference sequence).

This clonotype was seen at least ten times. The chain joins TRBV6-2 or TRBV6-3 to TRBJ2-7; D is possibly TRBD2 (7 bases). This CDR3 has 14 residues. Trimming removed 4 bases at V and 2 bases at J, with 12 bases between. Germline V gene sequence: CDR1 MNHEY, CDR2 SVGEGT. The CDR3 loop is CASSLGGGTYEQYV. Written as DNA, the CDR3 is TGTGCCAGCAGTTTGGGAGGGGGAACCTACGAGCAGTACGTC.

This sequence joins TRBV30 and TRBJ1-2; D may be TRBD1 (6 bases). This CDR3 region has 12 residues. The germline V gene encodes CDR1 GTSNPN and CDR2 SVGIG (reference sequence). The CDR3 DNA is TGTGCGCTCCGAGGCAGGGGAAATGGCTACACCTTC. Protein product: CALRGRGNGYTF.

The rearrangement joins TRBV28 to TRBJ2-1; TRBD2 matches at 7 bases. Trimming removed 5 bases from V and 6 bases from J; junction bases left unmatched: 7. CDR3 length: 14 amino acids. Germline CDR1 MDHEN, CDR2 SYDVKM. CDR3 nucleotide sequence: TGTGCCAGCAGTGGCGGGAGTCGGGGCAATGAGCAGTTCTTC. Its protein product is CASSGGSRGNEQFF.